This entry lists 11 T cell receptor beta chains sequenced from one sample in a study of identical twins. Via MiXCR, TCRdb re-called the 5' RACE reads, giving one row per CDR3 protein. The sample has under 450,000 distinct CDR3 sequences; under 20% are singletons. Sequencing used naive T cells sorted from blood. These receptors were obtained from a man in his fifties or sixties in good health.

This clonotype showed up many times. V usage is TRBV5-1 and J usage is TRBJ2-2; D may match TRBD1 or TRBD2 (5 bases each). Between the trimmed V and J ends, which lost 4 bases and 2 bases, there was a span of 15 bases. The CDR3 totals 16 residues. Germline CDR1 SGHRS, CDR2 YFSETQ. CDR3 sequence (DNA): TGCGCCAGCAGCACCCTGAGGGGTTTCAACACCGGGGAGCTGTTTTTT. Amino acids: CASSTLRGFNTGELFF.

The DNA of the CDR3 is TGCGCCAGCAGCCAAGACAGGGGCGGCCAAGAGACCCAGTACTTC. This translates into CASSQDRGGQETQYF. The chain uses TRBV4-3 and TRBJ2-5; possibly TRBD1 for D (6 bases). The CDR3 extends over 15 amino acids. V was trimmed by 0 bases and J by 1 base, leaving 9 bases between them. CDR1 is LGHNA, CDR2 YSLEER, per germline.

In its sample, this clonotype was seen a few times. The V gene is TRBV25-1, the J gene TRBJ2-5; 15 nucleotides match TRBD2. The CDR3 has 16 residues. The junction had 5 bases not matched to a gene; V was cut back by 4 bases and J by 5 bases. CDR1 and CDR2 (germline): MGHDK, SYGVNS. The CDR3, as DNA: TGTGCCAGCAGTGGGGGACTAGCGGGGGGAGTGGAGACCCAGTACTTC. Protein sequence: CASSGGLAGGVETQYF.

This chain uses TRBV20-1 with TRBJ2-5, with TRBD2 matching over 11 bases. CDR1 and CDR2 (germline): DFQATT, SNEGSKA (reference sequence). This CDR3 is 16 amino acids long. V was pared by 1 base and J by 5 bases, with 9 bases of the junction left unmatched. Here the CDR3 reads CSARALAGGPLETQYF. The CDR3 coding sequence is TGCAGTGCTAGAGCGTTAGCGGGAGGGCCTTTGGAGACCCAGTACTTC.

The table lists this clonotype with many counts. This chain joins TRBV7-2 and TRBJ2-3; 13 bases are shared with TRBD2. Trimming cost V 2 bases and J 5 bases; bases outside gene matches: 7. This CDR3 region has 17 residues. CDR1 and CDR2 from the germline V gene are SGHTA and FQGNSA. CDR3 amino acids: CASSLRLAGGVRDTQYF. In nucleotides, the CDR3 is TGTGCCAGCAGCTTACGACTAGCGGGAGGAGTAAGAGATACGCAGTATTTT.

This sequence joins TRBV11-1 and TRBJ2-7; D gene ambiguous. Germline loops: CDR1 SGHAT, CDR2 FQDESV (reference sequence). V dropped 0 bases and J dropped 3 bases, with 6 bases sitting between them. The CDR3 loop spans 13 amino acids. In nucleotides, the CDR3 is TGTGCCAGCAGCTTAGCGTACGACTACGAGCAGTACTTC. As protein: CASSLAYDYEQYF.

Comment on this clonotype: It may be a read error: a sequence one base away is much more abundant. The chain carries TRBV5-1 and TRBJ1-2; D gene unclear. Germline-derived CDR1 and CDR2 are SGHRS and YFSETQ. CDR3 length: 12 amino acids. The CDR3 reads CTSSLGNYGYTF. The CDR3 bases are TGCACCAGCAGCTTGGGAAACTATGGCTACACCTTC.

This clonotype was seen many times. The chain joins TRBV27 to TRBJ2-7; the D is unclear. The CDR3 is 14 residues long. Germline CDR1 and CDR2: MNHEY and SMNVEV (reference sequence). The ends were cut back, 1 base at V and 4 bases at J, with 11 bases in the middle. For the CDR3, the DNA is TGTGCCAGCAGTTTATATTACGGGTCTTACGAGCAGTACTTC. It specifies CASSLYYGSYEQYF.

This clonotype was seen repeatedly, ten times or more. This chain joins TRBV4-1 and TRBJ2-3; D gene uncertain. This CDR3 region has 14 residues. CDR1 MGHRA and CDR2 YSYEKL come from the germline V gene. Deletions cut 0 bases from V and 11 bases from J, with 15 bases between. This CDR3 is CASSQETSREVQYF. The CDR3 nucleotides read TGCGCCAGCAGCCAAGAAACATCTCGAGAAGTGCAGTATTTT.

The chain uses TRBV28 and TRBJ2-7, with D possibly TRBD2 on 5 matching bases. Per germline, CDR1 MDHEN and CDR2 SYDVKM. V was clipped by 6 bases and J by 6 bases, with 21 bases between them. This CDR3 spans 15 amino acids. CDR3 in DNA: TGTGCCAGCAGAGAAGATCCGGGATCCCCCGCCGAGCAGTACTTC. Amino acid sequence: CASREDPGSPAEQYF.

The J gene is TRBJ1-2, the V gene TRBV7-9; tentative D call: TRBD1 (5 bases). The V gene lost 4 bases and the J gene lost 8 bases, with 17 bases spanning the gap. The germline gives CDR1 SEHNR, CDR2 FQNEAQ (reference sequence). This CDR3 has 14 residues. Here the CDR3 DNA reads TGTGCCAGCAGCTCGGCTTGGGGGAGAGGCGGCTACACCTTC. It encodes CASSSAWGRGGYTF.